This TCR beta chain is from a study of T cell responses to AZD1222 COVID-19 vaccine. Trimming shortened V by 2 bases and J by 5 bases, and 9 bases separated the two germline ends. The CDR3 spans 12 residues. Looked up from germline, CDR1 is GTSNPN and CDR2 is SVGIG (reference sequence). As for this clone: Its antigen is as yet unknown.

TCRdb's copy holds only in-frame clones and misses some; the assay was immunoSEQ multiplex PCR. The sample lists 75,000 to 90,000 clones, around 80% seen once, with 20% to 25% in the top ten. Whole-study findings and limits: Unmutated variant regions reportedly attract nearly half of all spike-specific TCRs. Most donors were white British, females outnumbered males, and clonal diversity was possibly underestimated. Spike as a whole was targeted by vaccine-associated CD4 TCRs, dominant at 160-218 and 743-854. Among AZD1222 vaccinees, only 5 to 7 were seropositive at baseline.

This receptor was identified in an adult in good health. V usage is TRBV30 and J usage is TRBJ2-5; D is uncertain. The material was peripheral blood, obtained on day 0 of AZD1222 vaccination. CDR3: CAWSTSSETQYF. The CDR3, as DNA: TGTGCCTGGAGTACAAGCTCTGAGACCCAGTACTTC.